Shown below are 16 T cell receptor beta chains from a single sample sequenced in a study of PD-1 blockade in classical Hodgkin lymphoma. Using immunoSEQ multiplex PCR, the repertoire was profiled, and TCRdb retains in-frame clones only, with some absent. The sample consists of tens of thousands of clones, more than 80% of them appearing once. Following autologous stem cell transplantation, relapse occurred in every patient, and exposure to brentuximab vedotin varied. The specimen comprised peripheral blood mononuclear cells (PBMCs), sampled at baseline. The receptors were gathered from a human donor with classical Hodgkin lymphoma.

This clone was recorded a few times. The gene calls are TRBV4-2 and TRBJ2-2; 12 nucleotides agree with TRBD2. J lost 7 bases, V lost 1 base, and 7 bases had no gene match. CDR3 length equals 17 residues. CDR1 and CDR2 (germline): LGHNA, YNFKEQ. The DNA of the CDR3 is TGTGCCAGCAGCCAAGCCCACCGACTAGCGGGGGTCGGGGAGCTGTTTTTT. As protein: CASSQAHRLAGVGELFF.

The J gene is TRBJ2-7, the V gene TRBV10-2; unclear D gene. The CDR3 consists of 9 residues. V lost 8 bases and J 5 bases, leaving 4 bases between the germline ends. CDR1 and CDR2 (germline): WSHSY, SAAADI. CDR3 protein: CASGDEQYF. The CDR3 DNA reads as TGCGCCAGCGGGGACGAGCAGTACTTC.

This chain connects TRBV5-4 to TRBJ2-1, with 12 bases fitting TRBD2. This CDR3 region has 15 residues. The V gene end was trimmed by 0 bases and the J gene end by 8 bases; junction bases not matched to a gene: 3. Germline CDR1 SGHNT, CDR2 YYREEE (reference sequence). The CDR3: CASSLGTSGGYEQFF. CDR3 DNA: TGTGCCAGCAGCTTGGGTACTAGCGGGGGGTATGAGCAGTTCTTC.

This clone was counted once. The chain uses TRBV19 and TRBJ2-1; D is unresolved. The length of the CDR3 is 13 residues. Looked up from germline, CDR1 is LNHDA and CDR2 is SQIVND (reference sequence). Trimming removed 4 bases from V and 5 bases from J, with 9 bases in between. The CDR3 loop reads CASSTQRDNEQFF. The CDR3 DNA sequence: TGTGCCAGTAGTACCCAGAGAGACAATGAGCAGTTCTTC. The full variable domain, with the rest looked up from reference TRBV19 and TRBJ2-1, is DGGITQSPKYLFRKEGQNVTLSCEQNLNHDAMYWYRQDPGQGLRLIYYSQIVNDFQKGDIAEGYSVSREKKESFPLTVTSAQKNPTAFYLCASSTQRDNEQFFGPGTRLTVL.

The rearrangement uses TRBV10-3 and TRBJ1-1, with unresolved D. Trimming shortened V by 7 bases and J by 3 bases, and 18 bases separated the two germline ends. Germline assignment: CDR1 ENHRY and CDR2 SYGVKD. The CDR3 has 15 residues. In DNA form, the CDR3 reads TGTGCCATCATGCGGTCTCAGTTTAGGGACACTGAAGCTTTCTTT. Translated: CAIMRSQFRDTEAFF.

This clone appeared a few times. The rearrangement joins TRBV6-5 to TRBJ2-1, with TRBD2 identical over 8 bases. Unmatched junction bases numbered 5, after V lost 0 bases and J lost 4 bases. CDR1 and CDR2 (germline): MNHEY, SVGAGI. The CDR3 has 16 residues. The CDR3 protein is CASSYSTGGGYNEQFF. In nucleotides, the CDR3 is TGTGCCAGCAGTTACTCTACGGGGGGGGGATACAATGAGCAGTTCTTC.

The rearrangement links TRBV14 to TRBJ2-1; 8 nucleotides match TRBD2. The ends lost 6 bases at V and 0 bases at J; junction bases unmatched: 13. The germline V gene has CDR1 SGHDN and CDR2 FVKESK. This CDR3 is built from 18 residues. CDR3: CASSYIFSGASSYNEQFF. In nucleotides, the CDR3 is TGTGCCAGCAGTTACATTTTTAGCGGGGCCAGCTCCTACAATGAGCAGTTCTTC.

This clone appeared a few times. The gene calls are TRBV7-9 and TRBJ2-5, with unresolved D. CDR3 length: 14 residues. Trimming cost V 5 bases and J 5 bases, with 15 bases left between them. The germline V gene has CDR1 SEHNR and CDR2 FQNEAQ (reference sequence). The CDR3 bases are TGTGCCAGCAGCCGCTCTGGAATGGGTGAGACCCAGTACTTC. Translated: CASSRSGMGETQYF.

This clone is deemed medium-sized (0.01 to 0.1%). The rearrangement links TRBV11-2 to TRBJ1-4; weak D call: TRBD1 (6 bases). The V and J ends lost 5 bases and 7 bases respectively, with 20 bases between them. Per the germline V gene, CDR1 is SGHAT and CDR2 is FQNNGV. This CDR3 has 16 residues. The CDR3 loop reads CASSLPQSGASEKLFF. CDR3 sequence (DNA): TGTGCCAGCAGCCTACCTCAATCAGGGGCCAGTGAAAAACTGTTTTTT.

Concerning this clone: Other DNA sequences within the sample encode an identical CDR3. The chain links TRBV2 to TRBJ1-2; TRBD1 is a possible D gene (5 bases). This CDR3 has 12 amino acids. Germline CDR1 is SNHLY and CDR2 is FYNNEI. V was cut by 2 bases and J by 8 bases, with 9 bases left in between. This CDR3 reads CASSERGNGYTF. Written as DNA, the CDR3 is TGTGCCAGCAGTGAACGGGGGAACGGCTACACCTTC. The full variable domain, rest sourced from reference TRBV2 and TRBJ1-2, is EPEVTQTPSHQVTQMGQEVILRCVPISNHLYFYWYRQILGQKVEFLVSFYNNEISEKSEIFDDQFSVERPDGSNFTLKIRSTKLEDSAMYFCASSERGNGYTFGSGTRLTVV.

The chain links TRBV4-1 to TRBJ2-2; D is unclear. V lost 4 bases to trimming and J lost 2 bases, with 14 bases between them. CDR1 is MGHRA and CDR2 is YSYEKL in the germline V gene. The CDR3 length is 16 residues. Here the CDR3 DNA reads TGCGCCAGCAGCCCGGTACCGGGTGAAAACACCGGGGAGCTGTTTTTT. This sequence encodes CASSPVPGENTGELFF.

This clone appeared once. The chain uses TRBV10-3 and TRBJ2-7, with TRBD2 matching over 12 bases. The CDR3 is 14 amino acids. The trim removed 3 bases at V and 5 bases at J, leaving 2 bases unmatched. In germline, CDR1 is ENHRY, CDR2 SYGVKD. This chain's CDR3 is CAISDGLAGNEQYF. The CDR3 nucleotides are TGTGCCATCAGTGACGGACTAGCGGGGAACGAGCAGTACTTC.

Within the sample, this clone is medium-sized. The V and J genes are TRBV19 and TRBJ1-1; D gene uncertain. Germline CDR1 LNHDA, CDR2 SQIVND (reference sequence). This CDR3 spans 14 amino acids. The V end lost 6 bases, the J end lost 6 bases, and 17 bases lay between the germline ends. The CDR3 sequence: CASSPSNGRAEAFF. The CDR3, as DNA: TGTGCCAGTAGCCCCTCTAACGGGAGGGCTGAAGCTTTCTTT.

The chain joins TRBV29-1 to TRBJ2-2; 9 bases map to TRBD1. This CDR3 has 16 amino acids. Per the germline V gene, CDR1 is SQVTM and CDR2 is ANQGSEA. V lost 4 bases to trimming and J lost 6 bases; unmatched junction nucleotides: 12. CDR3 protein: CSVGNSGTGIPGELFF. The CDR3 DNA is TGCAGCGTTGGCAACTCCGGGACAGGGATTCCCGGGGAGCTGTTTTTT.

This rearrangement joins TRBV10-1 to TRBJ2-1, with TRBD1 identical over 10 bases. The CDR3 is 15 amino acids. Germline trimming cut 8 bases from V and 2 bases from J; bases unmatched to any gene: 6. The germline V gene has CDR1 WNHNN and CDR2 SYGVQD (reference sequence). The CDR3 region is CASGLGQGTYNEQFF. DNA for the CDR3: TGCGCCAGCGGATTGGGACAGGGGACCTACAATGAGCAGTTCTTC.

On this clone: The identical CDR3 is also encoded by other nucleotide sequences in the sample. The chain uses TRBV6-5 and TRBJ2-7, with unresolved D. V was shortened by 2 bases and J by 4 bases, with 9 bases between the two germline ends. The CDR3 runs 13 residues. The germline gives CDR1 MNHEY, CDR2 SVGAGI. Here the CDR3 DNA reads TGTGCCAGCAGTTACGTGGGCCCTTACGAGCAGTACTTC. It is translated as CASSYVGPYEQYF.